The rows below give T cell receptor beta chains drawn from one sample of a study of PD-1 blockade in classical Hodgkin lymphoma. The data were produced by immunoSEQ multiplex PCR, yet TCRdb's version contains in-frame clones alone and is incomplete. The table has some 25,000 clones, just over 85% seen once. Specimen: CD8+ T cells from blood, collected at baseline. The receptors come from a human donor with classical Hodgkin lymphoma. Both conserved end residues are part of each CDR3. Each record gives: J gene, V gene, D gene, clone size, CDR3 protein, CDR3 DNA. The D gene is left open where the match is weak. Some rows have no size entry. The others give once, few or many, or a class for an expanded clone.

TRBJ1-1 | TRBV5-1 | . | . | CASSLMGADEAFF | TGCGCCAGCAGCTTGATGGGGGCGGATGAAGCTTTCTTT
TRBJ2-7 | TRBV15 | . | once | CATSRASGPPPYEQYF | TGTGCCACCAGCAGAGCTTCAGGGCCCCCGCCCTACGAGCAGTACTTC
TRBJ1-2 | TRBV29-1 | TRBD1 | . | CSVPLDRGLGYGYTF | TGCAGCGTACCTTTAGACAGGGGTCTAGGCTATGGCTACACCTTC
TRBJ2-1 | TRBV7-2 | TRBD2 | . | CASSFPGLAEQQFF | TGTGCCAGCAGCTTCCCGGGACTAGCGGAACAGCAGTTCTTC
TRBJ1-1 | TRBV7-8 | . | . | CASSPNDREAFF | TGTGCCAGCAGCCCAAATGACAGGGAAGCTTTCTTT
TRBJ2-7 | TRBV27 | TRBD2 | . | CASSLGAGGNYEQYF | TGTGCCAGCAGTTTAGGGGCGGGGGGGAACTACGAGCAGTACTTC
TRBJ2-6 | TRBV14 | . | . | CASSRDVSGANVLTF | TGTGCCAGCAGCCGGGACGTCTCTGGGGCCAACGTCCTGACTTTC
TRBJ1-4 | TRBV2 | . | . | CASSERRLTNEKLFF | TGTGCCAGCAGTGAAAGACGGCTAACTAATGAAAAACTGTTTTTT
TRBJ1-2 | TRBV5-6 | . | . | CASSFRGRNYGYTF | TGTGCCAGCAGCTTTCGGGGGCGGAACTATGGCTACACCTTC
TRBJ1-2 | TRBV9 | . | . | CASSGLRAYGYTF | TGTGCCAGCAGCGGTCTCCGGGCGTATGGCTACACCTTC
TRBJ2-1 | TRBV4-1 | TRBD2 | . | CASSQRTSGEPLDEQFF | TGCGCCAGCAGCCAGAGGACTAGCGGAGAACCGTTGGATGAGCAGTTCTTC
TRBJ2-7 | TRBV5-6 | TRBD2 | . | CASSLPVGPSGTYEQYF | TGTGCCAGCAGCTTGCCGGTGGGCCCTAGCGGGACCTACGAGCAGTACTTC
TRBJ2-4 | TRBV29-1 | TRBD2 | . | CSVEVLAEDFKNIQYF | TGCAGCGTTGAAGTACTAGCGGAAGATTTCAAAAACATTCAGTACTTC
TRBJ2-7 | TRBV7-6 | . | . | CASSLGRWDEQYF | TGTGCCAGCAGCTTAGGTCGGTGGGACGAGCAGTACTTC
TRBJ2-3 | TRBV19 | TRBD1 | . | CASSSRDRRTDTQYF | TGTGCCAGTAGTTCTCGGGACAGACGCACAGATACGCAGTATTTT
TRBJ2-5 | TRBV5-1 | TRBD1 | . | CASSWAGGFGETQYF | TGCGCCAGCAGCTGGGCAGGGGGTTTTGGAGAGACCCAGTACTTC
TRBJ1-4 | TRBV7-9 | . | . | CASSSADSEKLFF | TGTGCCAGCAGCTCGGCGGACAGTGAAAAACTGTTTTTT
TRBJ2-5 | TRBV27 | TRBD2 | once | CASSFFPPGAGEEGETQYF | TGTGCCAGCAGTTTCTTCCCTCCTGGGGCGGGAGAAGAAGGTGAGACCCAGTACTTC
TRBJ2-7 | TRBV28 | TRBD2 | . | CASSPRLAGSYEQYF | TGTGCCAGCAGTCCAAGACTAGCGGGGTCCTACGAGCAGTACTTC
TRBJ2-6 | TRBV27 | . | . | CASSFYFGTTGANVLTF | TGTGCCAGCAGTTTTTATTTCGGCACAACTGGGGCCAACGTCCTGACTTTC
TRBJ2-7 | TRBV11-1 | TRBD2 | . | CASSRGTSGRSEQYF | TGTGCCAGCAGCAGAGGGACTAGCGGGAGATCCGAGCAGTACTTC
TRBJ1-4 | TRBV5-1 | . | . | CASRTAAATNEKLFF | TGCGCCAGCAGAACAGCAGCTGCAACTAATGAAAAACTGTTTTTT